A selection of T cell receptor beta chains follows, all from one sample in a study of neurological immune-mediated disorders. TCRdb processed the 5' RACE reads anew with MiXCR; each CDR3 protein has one entry. Altogether approximately 100,000 distinct CDR3 sequences are present, around 3.3% being singletons, with the ten largest covering around 5.5%. Sequencing was done on a sample of PBMCs. The receptors shown here come from a woman under 30 with multiple sclerosis. Both conserved end residues are part of each CDR3. Each record gives: CDR3 protein, CDR3 DNA, V gene, D gene, J gene, clone size. A D gene is named only where the DNA matches it firmly. Clone size is given as once, few, many or a size class.

CSARSVDRITDTQYF | TGCAGTGCTAGAAGTGTGGACAGGATCACAGATACGCAGTATTTT | TRBV20-1 | TRBD1 | TRBJ2-3 | many
CASSPQGQGTYEQYF | TGTGCCAGCAGCCCCCAGGGACAGGGGACCTACGAGCAGTACTTC | TRBV6-5 | TRBD1 | TRBJ2-7 | many
CAWAGQGVTNEKLFF | TGTGCCTGGGCGGGACAGGGGGTAACTAATGAAAAACTGTTTTTT | TRBV30 | TRBD1 | TRBJ1-4 | many
CASSLRRDHEQYF | TGTGCCAGCAGCTTGCGCAGGGACCACGAGCAGTACTTC | TRBV5-6 | . | TRBJ2-7 | few
CAISESTGQGVYEQYF | TGTGCCATCAGTGAGTCAACCGGACAGGGTGTGTACGAGCAGTACTTC | TRBV10-3 | TRBD1 | TRBJ2-7 | many
CASSQDSGLEATEAFF | TGCGCCAGCAGCCAAGATTCCGGATTGGAGGCAACTGAAGCTTTCTTT | TRBV4-3 | . | TRBJ1-1 | many
CAISESGAVNTEAFF | TGTGCCATCAGTGAGTCCGGGGCCGTGAACACTGAAGCTTTCTTT | TRBV10-3 | . | TRBJ1-1 | many
CASSDRVAEAFF | TGTGCCAGCAGTGACAGGGTCGCTGAAGCTTTCTTT | TRBV6-2/TRBV6-3 | TRBD1 | TRBJ1-1 | many
CASSQMGRVSPLHF | TGTGCCAGCAGCCAAATGGGACGAGTTTCACCCCTCCACTTT | TRBV3-1 | . | TRBJ1-6 | few
CATSRDRAQGVYEQYF | TGTGCCACCAGCAGAGATCGGGCGCAGGGGGTCTACGAGCAGTACTTC | TRBV15 | TRBD1 | TRBJ2-7 | few